One T cell receptor (beta chain) is described in this entry. Germline CDR1 reads SGDLS; CDR2 reads YYNGEE. V was clipped by 0 bases and J by 4 bases; unmatched bases: 10. This CDR3 contains 17 residues. Clones were sequenced by immunoSEQ multiplex PCR, and TCRdb holds only the in-frame ones, with some missing. The profile shows some 110,000 clones, approximately 87% of them singletons. This sample was included in a study of blood T cell repertoires in COVID-19. The sequence derives from a man between 25 and 39 years old with acute or convalescent COVID-19. The rearrangement joins TRBV9 to TRBJ2-3, with 8 bases aligning to TRBD2. Material for sequencing was peripheral blood. CDR3 coding DNA: TGTGCCAGCAGCGTAGGCGGGGGGAAAACTGGCCCAGATACGCAGTATTTT. This codes for CASSVGGGKTGPDTQYF.